This T cell receptor beta chain was found in a study of cytomegalovirus exposure and HLA in healthy donors. Study results and limitations: There were a few CMV-associated chains whose specificity for CMV antigens was confirmed in vitro. Previous analysis showed most TCR beta V segments were productive about 87% or about 30% of the time.

This CDR3 spans 14 amino acids. V lost 5 bases to trimming and J lost 10 bases, with 20 bases between them. Germline V gene data show CDR1 as MNHEY and CDR2 as SVGAGI. Both 60 Vbeta primers and 13 Jbeta primers went into the PCR. Data came from immunoSEQ multiplex PCR; TCRdb stores just in-frame clones and leaves some out. The table records roughly 200,000 clones, roughly 80% of them present only once. Unrecorded immune exposure was likely among donors, who were nominally healthy when sampled. With regard to this clone: Its antigen remains unknown.

Sequencing used PBMCs. This clonotype originated in a middle-aged woman in good health and CMV-seronegative. The chain is built from TRBV6-5 and TRBJ1-2; D uncertain. CDR3: CASSPGRSPSNYTF. The CDR3 nucleotides read TGTGCCAGCAGTCCCGGGAGATCGCCCTCTAACTACACCTTC.